This TCR beta chain derives from a study of technical replicates of blood from a few donors. The CDR3 contains 13 residues. With 4 bases clipped from V and 5 bases from J, the junction kept 4 bases outside the gene matches. Germline V gene sequence: CDR1 SEHNR, CDR2 FQNEAQ (reference sequence). Sequenced by immunoSEQ multiplex PCR; TCRdb stores in-frame clones only, minus some. The sample holds fewer than 90,000 clones; 89% are singletons and the top ten take about 0.38%. Sequenced: T cells isolated from PBMCs. The chain has TRBV7-9 and TRBJ2-5, with 7 bases lining up with TRBD2. The receptor comes from a human donor in good health. As DNA, the CDR3 is TGTGCCAGCAGCTCGCGGGGGTCGGAGACCCAGTACTTC. This translates into CASSSRGSETQYF.